The subject of this entry is one T cell receptor (beta chain). The antigen remains unidentified. This sample was included in a study of neoadjuvant anti-PD-1 for oral cavity cancer. Study-level information: Non-progressing patients received a fourth nivolumab dose near day 43, then surgery on days 50-56. Study results and caveats: Treg/Th17 ratio rose with pretreatment blood and fell with post-treatment tumor TCRbeta clonality.

The CDR3 extends over 12 amino acids. From germline, CDR1 is MNHEY and CDR2 SMNVEV (reference sequence). V was trimmed by 6 bases and J by 0 bases, leaving 2 bases between them. Generated by immunoSEQ multiplex PCR, the TCRdb table keeps only in-frame clones and is missing some. The data contain 11,000 to 15,000 clones, around three quarters of them singletons. This material consisted of PBMCs, taken before nivolumab (anti-PD-1) treatment. The genes are TRBV27 and TRBJ2-2; unclear D gene. The TCR originated in a person between 35 and 79 years old with oral cavity squamous cell carcinoma. CDR3 DNA: TGTGCCAGCAGAACGAACACCGGGGAGCTGTTTTTT. As protein: CASRTNTGELFF.